This is a list of T cell receptor beta chains from one sample in a study of Ad26.COV2.S vaccination and SARS-CoV-2 variants. TCRdb keeps only in-frame clones here, not all; method: immunoSEQ multiplex PCR. The sample carries 290,000 or so clones, 80% to 90% recorded once. Material: peripheral blood, obtained in a trial of Ad26.COV2.S vaccine versus placebo. The receptors derive from a person aged 18-60 years who received the Ad26.COV2.S COVID-19 vaccine or a placebo. Each CDR3 is given without its conserved first and last residue. The order of the fields is V gene, D gene, J gene, CDR3 protein. The D gene is left open where the match is weak.

TRBV9,-,TRBJ1-3,ASSAKRTTGNTIY
TRBV7-2,-,TRBJ1-2,ASSLGGSGRHYGYT
TRBV2,TRBD1,TRBJ2-7,ASSRTGLEQY
TRBV28,TRBD1,TRBJ1-3,ASSSPGTGSYLNTIY
TRBV5-4,-,TRBJ1-2,ASSLAGISNYGYT
TRBV2,-,TRBJ2-2,ASSELGPRNTGELF
TRBV7-2,-,TRBJ1-1,ASSLAQLGQANTEAF
TRBV7-9,TRBD1,TRBJ2-5,ASSFSADRQETQY
TRBV28,TRBD1,TRBJ2-7,ASSYTGATPYEQY
TRBV4-1,-,TRBJ1-5,ASSRTGLNNQPQH
TRBV27,-,TRBJ1-3,ASRAGNSGNTIY
TRBV27,-,TRBJ1-2,ASSSSRSGYT
TRBV7-9,-,TRBJ2-7,ASSLGGAEQY
TRBV4-3,-,TRBJ1-1,ASSQDLSAEAF
TRBV12-3/TRBV12-4,-,TRBJ2-7,ASSSSGYEQY
TRBV9,TRBD1,TRBJ2-2,ASSGTGYLGELF
TRBV5-1,-,TRBJ1-2,ASSQSWVKDDGGYT
TRBV9,-,TRBJ1-2,ASSLRSDGGYYGYT
TRBV7-2,TRBD1,TRBJ1-1,ASSFRQGNTEAF
TRBV7-9,-,TRBJ2-7,ASSLARNYEQY
TRBV6-5,-,TRBJ1-1,ASSFRDGGAF
TRBV2,-,TRBJ1-5,ASSDWGNQPQH
TRBV5-1,-,TRBJ1-1,ASSLGTGGEAF
TRBV7-9,-,TRBJ1-1,ASSLFGLLNTEAF
TRBV18,TRBD1,TRBJ1-4,ASSPGQVVEKLF
TRBV3-1/TRBV3-2,TRBD1,TRBJ1-1,ASSHWDRDTEAF
TRBV3-1/TRBV3-2,-,TRBJ1-5,ASSRSEGQNSNQPQH
TRBV18,TRBD1,TRBJ1-5,ASSSQGAGSNQPQH
TRBV7-2,TRBD2,TRBJ2-3,ASSLNGLSGVTDTQY
TRBV4-3,TRBD2,TRBJ2-1,ASSQDRLAGMNEQF
TRBV5-1,-,TRBJ2-7,ASSSGPAGTSYEQY
TRBV7-2,-,TRBJ2-7,ASSARASYEQY
TRBV6-5,TRBD1,TRBJ1-1,ASSYSGTANTEAF
TRBV9,-,TRBJ1-1,ASSPRRGGNTEAF
TRBV29-1,-,TRBJ2-1,SAAGGSSYNEQF
TRBV28,TRBD1,TRBJ2-7,ASSLVATGSYSYEQY
TRBV12-3/TRBV12-4,-,TRBJ1-6,ASSLSGSPLH
TRBV29-1,TRBD1,TRBJ1-1,SVDPGGQAFF
TRBV3-1/TRBV3-2,TRBD1,TRBJ1-1,ASSFPGTDTEAF
TRBV5-1,-,TRBJ2-3,ASSLRQDYTDTQY
TRBV29-1,-,TRBJ1-1,SVWSNLNTEAF